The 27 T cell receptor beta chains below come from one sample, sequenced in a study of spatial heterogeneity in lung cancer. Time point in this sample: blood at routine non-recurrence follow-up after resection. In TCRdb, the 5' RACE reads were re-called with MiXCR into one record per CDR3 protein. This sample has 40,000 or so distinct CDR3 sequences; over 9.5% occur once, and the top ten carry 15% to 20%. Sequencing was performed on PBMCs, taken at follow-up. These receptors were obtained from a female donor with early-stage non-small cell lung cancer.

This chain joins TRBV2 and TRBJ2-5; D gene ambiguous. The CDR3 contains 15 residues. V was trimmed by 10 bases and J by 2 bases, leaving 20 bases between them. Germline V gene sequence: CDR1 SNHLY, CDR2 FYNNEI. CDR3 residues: CANHHQERVQETQYF. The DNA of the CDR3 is TGTGCCAACCACCACCAGGAAAGGGTTCAAGAGACCCAGTACTTC.

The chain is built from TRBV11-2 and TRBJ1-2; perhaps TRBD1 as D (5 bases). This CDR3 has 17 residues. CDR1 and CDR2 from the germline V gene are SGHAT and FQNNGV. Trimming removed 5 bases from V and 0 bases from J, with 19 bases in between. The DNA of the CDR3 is TGTGCCAGCAGCCCCGAGGGCCGGGGGAGGACTAACTATGGCTACACCTTC. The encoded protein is CASSPEGRGRTNYGYTF.

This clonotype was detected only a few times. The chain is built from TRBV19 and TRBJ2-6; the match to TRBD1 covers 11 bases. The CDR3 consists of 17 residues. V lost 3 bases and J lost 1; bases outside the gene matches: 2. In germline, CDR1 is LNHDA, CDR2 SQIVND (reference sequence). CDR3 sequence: CASSIGQGASGANVLTF. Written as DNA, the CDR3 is TGTGCCAGTAGTATTGGACAGGGGGCTTCTGGGGCCAACGTCCTGACTTTC.

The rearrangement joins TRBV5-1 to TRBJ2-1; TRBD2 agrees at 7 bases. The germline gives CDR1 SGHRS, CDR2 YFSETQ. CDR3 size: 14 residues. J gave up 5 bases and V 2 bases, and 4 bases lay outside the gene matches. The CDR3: CASSFGTTNNEQFF. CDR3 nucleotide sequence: TGCGCCAGCAGCTTTGGGACTACCAACAATGAGCAGTTCTTC.

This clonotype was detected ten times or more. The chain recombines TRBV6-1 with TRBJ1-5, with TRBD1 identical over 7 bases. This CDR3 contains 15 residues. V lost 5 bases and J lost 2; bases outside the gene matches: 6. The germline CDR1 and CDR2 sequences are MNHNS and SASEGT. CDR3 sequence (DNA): TGTGCCAGCAGTACCCCCCAGGGGGGCAATCAGCCCCAGCATTTT. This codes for CASSTPQGGNQPQHF.

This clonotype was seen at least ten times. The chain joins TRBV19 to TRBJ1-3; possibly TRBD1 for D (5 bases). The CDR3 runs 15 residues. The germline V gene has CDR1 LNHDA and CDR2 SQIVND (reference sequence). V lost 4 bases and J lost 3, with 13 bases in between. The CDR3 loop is CASSNSFGGGNTIYF. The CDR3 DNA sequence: TGTGCCAGTAGTAACTCCTTTGGGGGTGGAAACACCATATATTTT.

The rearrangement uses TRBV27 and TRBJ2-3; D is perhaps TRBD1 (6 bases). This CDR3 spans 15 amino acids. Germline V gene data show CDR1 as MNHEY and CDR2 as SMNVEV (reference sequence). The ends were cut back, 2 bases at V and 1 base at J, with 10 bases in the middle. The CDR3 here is CASSLMGHRTDTQYF. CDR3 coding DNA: TGTGCCAGCAGTTTAATGGGACACCGCACAGATACGCAGTATTTT.

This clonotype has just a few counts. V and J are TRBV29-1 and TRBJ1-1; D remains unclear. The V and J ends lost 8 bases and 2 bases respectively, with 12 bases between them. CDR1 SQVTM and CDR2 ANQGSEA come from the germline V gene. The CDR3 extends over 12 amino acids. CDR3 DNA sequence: TGCAGCTCGCTCCTCGGTAACACTGAAGCTTTCTTT. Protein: CSSLLGNTEAFF. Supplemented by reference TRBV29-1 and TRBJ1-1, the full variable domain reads SAVISQKPSRDICQRGTSLTIQCQVDSQVTMMFWYRQQPGQSLTLIATANQGSEATYESGFVIDKFPISRPNLTFSTLTVSNMSPEDSSIYLCSSLLGNTEAFFGQGTRLTVV.

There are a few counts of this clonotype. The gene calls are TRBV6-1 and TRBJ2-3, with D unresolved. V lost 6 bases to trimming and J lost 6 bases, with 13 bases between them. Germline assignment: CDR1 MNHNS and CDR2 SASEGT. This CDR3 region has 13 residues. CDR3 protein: CASSQAGLDTQYF. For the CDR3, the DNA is TGTGCCAGCAGCCAAGCCGGGTTGGATACGCAGTATTTT.

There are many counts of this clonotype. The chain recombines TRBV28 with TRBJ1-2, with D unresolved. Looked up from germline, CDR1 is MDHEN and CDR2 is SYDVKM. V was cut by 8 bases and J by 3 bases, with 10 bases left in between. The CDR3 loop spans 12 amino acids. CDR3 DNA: TGTGCCAGCTCCCCACTACACTATGGCTACACCTTC. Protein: CASSPLHYGYTF.

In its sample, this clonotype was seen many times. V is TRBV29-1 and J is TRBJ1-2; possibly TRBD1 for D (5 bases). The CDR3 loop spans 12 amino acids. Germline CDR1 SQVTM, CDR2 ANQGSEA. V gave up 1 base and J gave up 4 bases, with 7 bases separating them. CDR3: CSVEGQPYGYTF. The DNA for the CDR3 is TGCAGCGTTGAAGGACAGCCCTATGGCTACACCTTC.

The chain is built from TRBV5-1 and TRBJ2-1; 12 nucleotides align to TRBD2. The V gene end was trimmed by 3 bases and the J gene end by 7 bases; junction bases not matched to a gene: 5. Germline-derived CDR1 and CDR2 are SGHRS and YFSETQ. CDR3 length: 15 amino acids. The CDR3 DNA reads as TGCGCCAGCAGCTCCCGGACTAGCGGGGTAAATGAGCAGTTCTTC. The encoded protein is CASSSRTSGVNEQFF. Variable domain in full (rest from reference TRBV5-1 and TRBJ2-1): KAGVTQTPRYLIKTRGQQVTLSCSPISGHRSVSWYQQTPGQGLQFLFEYFSETQRNKGNFPGRFSGRQFSNSRSEMNVSTLELGDSALYLCASSSRTSGVNEQFFGPGTRLTVL.

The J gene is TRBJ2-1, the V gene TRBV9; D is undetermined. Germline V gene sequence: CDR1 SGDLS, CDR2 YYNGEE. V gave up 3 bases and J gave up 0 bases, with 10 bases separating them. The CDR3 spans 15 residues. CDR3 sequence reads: CASSADTSSYNEQFF. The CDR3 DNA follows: TGTGCCAGCAGCGCCGACACGAGCTCCTACAATGAGCAGTTCTTC.

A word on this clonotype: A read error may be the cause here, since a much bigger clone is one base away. This CDR3 reads CVSRPESGELFF. For the CDR3, the DNA is TGTGTCAGCAGGCCGGAAAGCGGGGAGCTGTTTTTT. The chain uses TRBV4-2 and TRBJ2-2; D remains unclear. Germline-derived CDR1 and CDR2 are LGHNA and YNFKEQ. The CDR3 runs to 12 residues.

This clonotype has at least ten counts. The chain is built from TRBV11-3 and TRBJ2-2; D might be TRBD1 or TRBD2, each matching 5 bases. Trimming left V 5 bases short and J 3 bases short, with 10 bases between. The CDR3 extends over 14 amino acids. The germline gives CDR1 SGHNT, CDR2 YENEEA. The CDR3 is CASSPGTHTGELFF. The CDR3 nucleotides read TGTGCCAGCAGCCCAGGGACCCACACCGGGGAGCTGTTTTTT.

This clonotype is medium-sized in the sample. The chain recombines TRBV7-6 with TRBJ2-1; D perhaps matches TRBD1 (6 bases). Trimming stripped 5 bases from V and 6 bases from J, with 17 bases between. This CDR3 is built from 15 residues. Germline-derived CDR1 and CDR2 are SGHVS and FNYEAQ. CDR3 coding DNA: TGTGCCAGCAGCCTAAGTCAGGACAGAACCAATGAGCAGTTCTTC. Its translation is CASSLSQDRTNEQFF. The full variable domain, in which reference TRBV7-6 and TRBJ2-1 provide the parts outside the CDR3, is GAGVSQSPRYKVTKRGQDVALRCDPISGHVSLYWYRQALGQGPEFLTYFNYEAQQDKSGLPNDRFSAERPEGSISTLTIQRTEQRDSAMYRCASSLSQDRTNEQFFGPGTRLTVL.

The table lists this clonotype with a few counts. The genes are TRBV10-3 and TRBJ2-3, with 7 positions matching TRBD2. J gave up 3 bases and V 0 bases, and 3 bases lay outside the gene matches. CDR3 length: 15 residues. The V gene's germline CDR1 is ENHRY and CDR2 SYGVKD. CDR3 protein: CAISESGRATDTQYF. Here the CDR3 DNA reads TGTGCCATCAGTGAGTCAGGGAGGGCAACAGATACGCAGTATTTT.

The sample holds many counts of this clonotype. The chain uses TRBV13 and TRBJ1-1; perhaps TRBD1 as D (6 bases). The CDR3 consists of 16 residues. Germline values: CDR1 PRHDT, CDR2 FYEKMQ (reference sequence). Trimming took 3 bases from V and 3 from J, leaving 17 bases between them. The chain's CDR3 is CASSFDRSGVYTEAFF. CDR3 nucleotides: TGTGCCAGCAGCTTTGACAGGTCGGGGGTGTACACTGAAGCTTTCTTT.

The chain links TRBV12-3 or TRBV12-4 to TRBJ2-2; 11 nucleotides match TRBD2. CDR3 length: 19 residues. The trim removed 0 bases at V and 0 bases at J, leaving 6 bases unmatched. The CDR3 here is CASSLALGLAAPNTGELFF. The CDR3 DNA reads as TGTGCCAGCAGTTTAGCCTTGGGACTAGCGGCCCCGAACACCGGGGAGCTGTTTTTT.

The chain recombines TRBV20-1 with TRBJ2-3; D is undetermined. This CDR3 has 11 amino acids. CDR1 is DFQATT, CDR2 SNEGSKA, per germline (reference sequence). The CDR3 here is CRALIAGTQYF. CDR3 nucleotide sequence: TGCAGGGCGCTCATAGCAGGAACGCAGTATTTT.

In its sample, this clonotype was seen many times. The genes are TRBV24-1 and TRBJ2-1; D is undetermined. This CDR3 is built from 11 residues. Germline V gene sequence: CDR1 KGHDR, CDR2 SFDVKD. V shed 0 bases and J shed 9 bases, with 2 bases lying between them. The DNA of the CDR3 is TGTGCCACCAGTGATTTGATTGAGCAGTTCTTC. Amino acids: CATSDLIEQFF.

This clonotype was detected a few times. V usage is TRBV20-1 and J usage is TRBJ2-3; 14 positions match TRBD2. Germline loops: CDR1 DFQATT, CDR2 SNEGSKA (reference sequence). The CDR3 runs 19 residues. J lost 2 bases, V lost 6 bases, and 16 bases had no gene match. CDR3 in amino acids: CSAAPTSGGAGGTTDTQYF. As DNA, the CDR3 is TGCAGTGCCGCCCCGACTAGCGGGGGGGCTGGGGGCACCACAGATACGCAGTATTTT.

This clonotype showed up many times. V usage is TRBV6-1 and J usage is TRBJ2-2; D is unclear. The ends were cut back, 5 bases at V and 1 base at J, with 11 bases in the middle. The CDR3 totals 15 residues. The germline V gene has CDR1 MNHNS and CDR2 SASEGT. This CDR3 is CASSILAVNTGELFF. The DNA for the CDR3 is TGTGCCAGCAGTATTCTCGCGGTGAACACCGGGGAGCTGTTTTTT.

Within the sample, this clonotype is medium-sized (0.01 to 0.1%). The DNA of the CDR3 is TGTGCCAGCAGTGGGTGGGATCCCGGGGCCAACGTCCTGACTTTC. Encoded protein: CASSGWDPGANVLTF. The chain employs TRBV9 and TRBJ2-6; D is undetermined. Germline CDR1 and CDR2: SGDLS and YYNGEE. The length of the CDR3 is 15 residues. The V end was cut by 5 bases, the J end by 4 bases, with 13 bases between. The full variable domain, completed using reference TRBV9 and TRBJ2-6, is DSGVTQTPKHLITATGQRVTLRCSPRSGDLSVYWYQQSLDQGLQFLIQYYNGEERAKGNILERFSAQQFPDLHSELNLSSLELGDSALYFCASSGWDPGANVLTFGAGSRLTVL.

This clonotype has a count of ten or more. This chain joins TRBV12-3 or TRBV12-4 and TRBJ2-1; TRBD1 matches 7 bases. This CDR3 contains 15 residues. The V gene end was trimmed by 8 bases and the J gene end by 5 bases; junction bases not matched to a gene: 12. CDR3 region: CASATPGQFNNEQFF. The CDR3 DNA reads TGTGCCAGCGCCACCCCGGGACAGTTTAACAATGAGCAGTTCTTC.

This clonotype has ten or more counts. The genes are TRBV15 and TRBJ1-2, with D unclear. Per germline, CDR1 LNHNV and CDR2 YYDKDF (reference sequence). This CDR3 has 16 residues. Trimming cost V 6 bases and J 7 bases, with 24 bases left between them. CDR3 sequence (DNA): TGTGCCACCAGATCTAACCCTCAAACTATACCAGGTGGCTACACCTTC. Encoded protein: CATRSNPQTIPGGYTF.

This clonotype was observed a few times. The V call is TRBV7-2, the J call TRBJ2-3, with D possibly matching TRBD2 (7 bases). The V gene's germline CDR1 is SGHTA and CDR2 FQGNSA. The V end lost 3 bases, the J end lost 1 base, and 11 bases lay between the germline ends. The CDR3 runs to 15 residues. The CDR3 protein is CASSFEGGGTDTQYF. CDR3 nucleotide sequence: TGTGCCAGCAGCTTTGAAGGGGGGGGCACAGATACGCAGTATTTT. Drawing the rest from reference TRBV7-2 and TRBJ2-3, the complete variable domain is GAGVSQSPSNKVTEKGKDVELRCDPISGHTALYWYRQSLGQGLEFLIYFQGNSAPDKSGLPSDRFSAERTGGSVSTLTIQRTQQEDSAVYLCASSFEGGGTDTQYFGPGTRLTVL.